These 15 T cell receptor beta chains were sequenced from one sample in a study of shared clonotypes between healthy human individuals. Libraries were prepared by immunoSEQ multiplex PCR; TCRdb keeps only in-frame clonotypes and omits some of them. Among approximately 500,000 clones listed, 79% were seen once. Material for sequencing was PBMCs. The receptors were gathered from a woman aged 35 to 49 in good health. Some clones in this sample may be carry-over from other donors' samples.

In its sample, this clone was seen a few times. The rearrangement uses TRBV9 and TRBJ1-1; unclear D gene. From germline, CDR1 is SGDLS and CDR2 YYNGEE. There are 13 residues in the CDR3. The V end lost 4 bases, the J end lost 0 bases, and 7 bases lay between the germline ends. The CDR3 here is CASSSQMNTEAFF. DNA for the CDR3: TGTGCCAGCAGCTCACAGATGAACACTGAAGCTTTCTTT. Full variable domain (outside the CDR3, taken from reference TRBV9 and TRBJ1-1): DSGVTQTPKHLITATGQRVTLRCSPRSGDLSVYWYQQSLDQGLQFLIQYYNGEERAKGNILERFSAQQFPDLHSELNLSSLELGDSALYFCASSSQMNTEAFFGQGTRLTVV.

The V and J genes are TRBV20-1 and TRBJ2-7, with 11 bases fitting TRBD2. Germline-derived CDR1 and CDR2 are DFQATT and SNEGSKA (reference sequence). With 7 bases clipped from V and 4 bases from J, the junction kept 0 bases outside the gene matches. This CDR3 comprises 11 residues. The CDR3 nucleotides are TGCAGTGTAGCGGGAGGGTACGAGCAGTACTTC. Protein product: CSVAGGYEQYF.

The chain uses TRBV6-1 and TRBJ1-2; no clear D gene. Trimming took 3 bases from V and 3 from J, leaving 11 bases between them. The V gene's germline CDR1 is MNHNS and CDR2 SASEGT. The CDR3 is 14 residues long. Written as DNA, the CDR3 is TGTGCCAGCAGTGACCATGGGCAGGACTATGGCTACACCTTC. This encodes CASSDHGQDYGYTF.

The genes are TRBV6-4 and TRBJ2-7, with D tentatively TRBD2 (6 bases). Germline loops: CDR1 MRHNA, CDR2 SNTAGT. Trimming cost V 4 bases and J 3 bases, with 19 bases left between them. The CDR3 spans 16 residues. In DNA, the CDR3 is TGTGCCAGCAGTGGAGTCCGGGTCCGGGGGAGCTACGAGCAGTACTTC. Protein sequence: CASSGVRVRGSYEQYF.

CDR3 in amino acids: CASRPETRGYQPQHF. The DNA of the CDR3 is TGTGCCAGTAGACCGGAGACCAGGGGCTATCAGCCCCAGCATTTT. V gene TRBV19 combines with J gene TRBJ1-5; weak D call: TRBD1 (6 bases). In germline, CDR1 is LNHDA, CDR2 SQIVND (reference sequence). This CDR3 is 15 amino acids long. V gave up 6 bases and J gave up 5 bases, with 17 bases separating them.

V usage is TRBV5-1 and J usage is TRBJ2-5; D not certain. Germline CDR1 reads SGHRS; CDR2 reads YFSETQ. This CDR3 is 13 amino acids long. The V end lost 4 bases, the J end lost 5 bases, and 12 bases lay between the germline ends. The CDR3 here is CASSPAPSETQYF. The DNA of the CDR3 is TGCGCCAGCAGCCCAGCCCCGTCGGAGACCCAGTACTTC.

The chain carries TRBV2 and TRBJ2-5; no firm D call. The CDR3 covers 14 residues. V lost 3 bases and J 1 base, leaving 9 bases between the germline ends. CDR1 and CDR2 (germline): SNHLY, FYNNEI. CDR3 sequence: CASSDRYRQETQYF. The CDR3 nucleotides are TGTGCCAGCAGTGACAGGTATCGCCAAGAGACCCAGTACTTC. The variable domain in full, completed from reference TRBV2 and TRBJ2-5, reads EPEVTQTPSHQVTQMGQEVILRCVPISNHLYFYWYRQILGQKVEFLVSFYNNEISEKSEIFDDQFSVERPDGSNFTLKIRSTKLEDSAMYFCASSDRYRQETQYFGPGTRLLVL.

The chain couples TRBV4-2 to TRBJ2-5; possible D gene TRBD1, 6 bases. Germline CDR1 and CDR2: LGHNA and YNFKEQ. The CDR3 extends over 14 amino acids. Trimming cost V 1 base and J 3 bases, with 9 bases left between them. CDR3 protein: CASSQAQGKETQYF. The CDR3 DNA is TGTGCCAGCAGCCAAGCACAGGGTAAAGAGACCCAGTACTTC.

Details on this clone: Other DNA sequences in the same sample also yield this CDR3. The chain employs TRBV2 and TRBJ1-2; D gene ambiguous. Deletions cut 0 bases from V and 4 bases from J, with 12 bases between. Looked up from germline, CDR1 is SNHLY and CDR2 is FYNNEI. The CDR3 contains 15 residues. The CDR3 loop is CASSEAPGTGYGYTF. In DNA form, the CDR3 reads TGTGCCAGCAGTGAAGCCCCGGGCACGGGCTATGGCTACACCTTC.

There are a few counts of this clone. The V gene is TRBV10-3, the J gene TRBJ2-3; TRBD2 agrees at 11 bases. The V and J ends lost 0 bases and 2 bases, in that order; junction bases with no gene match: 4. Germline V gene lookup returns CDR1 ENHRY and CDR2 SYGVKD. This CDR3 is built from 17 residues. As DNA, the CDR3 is TGTGCCATCAGTGAGTCCGCTAGCGGGAGGTTCACAGATACGCAGTATTTT. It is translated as CAISESASGRFTDTQYF.

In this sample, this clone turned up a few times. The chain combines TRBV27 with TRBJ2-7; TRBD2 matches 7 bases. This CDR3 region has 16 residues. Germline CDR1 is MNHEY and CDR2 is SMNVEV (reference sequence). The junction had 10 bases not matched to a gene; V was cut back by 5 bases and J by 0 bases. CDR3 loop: CASSPKAGTISYEQYF. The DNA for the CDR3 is TGTGCCAGCAGTCCGAAAGCGGGAACCATCTCCTACGAGCAGTACTTC.

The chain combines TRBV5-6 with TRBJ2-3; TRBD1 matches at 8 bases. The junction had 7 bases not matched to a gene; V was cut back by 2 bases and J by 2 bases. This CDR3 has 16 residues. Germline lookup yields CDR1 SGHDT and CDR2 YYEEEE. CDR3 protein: CASSFQGAGLTDTQYF. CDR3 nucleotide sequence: TGTGCCAGCAGCTTCCAGGGGGCCGGACTCACAGATACGCAGTATTTT.

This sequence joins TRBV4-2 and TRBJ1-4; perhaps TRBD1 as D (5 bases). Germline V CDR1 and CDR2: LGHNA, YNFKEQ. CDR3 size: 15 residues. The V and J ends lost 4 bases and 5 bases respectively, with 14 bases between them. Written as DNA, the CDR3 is TGTGCCAGCAGCCGAACGGACACCTCGAATGAAAAACTGTTTTTT. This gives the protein CASSRTDTSNEKLFF.

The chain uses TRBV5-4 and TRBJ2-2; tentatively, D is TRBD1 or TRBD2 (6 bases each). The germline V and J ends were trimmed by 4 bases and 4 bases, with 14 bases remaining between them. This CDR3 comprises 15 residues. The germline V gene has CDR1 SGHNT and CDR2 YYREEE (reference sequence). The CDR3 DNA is TGTGCCAGCAGCGAAGGGGGGCGGGGCACCGGGGAGCTGTTTTTT. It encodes CASSEGGRGTGELFF.

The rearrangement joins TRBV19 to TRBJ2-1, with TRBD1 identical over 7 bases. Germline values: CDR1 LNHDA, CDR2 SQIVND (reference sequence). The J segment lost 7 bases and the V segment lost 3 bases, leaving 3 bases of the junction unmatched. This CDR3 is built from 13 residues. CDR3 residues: CASSIDRVNEQFF. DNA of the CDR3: TGTGCCAGTAGTATCGACAGGGTTAATGAGCAGTTCTTC.